A single sample is the source of the 10 T cell receptor beta chains below, sequenced in a study of T cells in localized non-small cell lung cancer. Profiled with immunoSEQ multiplex PCR; TCRdb holds only in-frame clones, not every one. The top ten hold 9.5% of the sample, which has 75,000 to 80,000 clones, around 81% seen once. Sequences were derived from peripheral blood, sampled before any cancer treatment. These receptor sequences come from a female donor of 60 years or more with stage I lung adenocarcinoma.

This clone has a single count. CDR3 protein: CASSLGENTEAFF. The CDR3 DNA reads TGTGCCAGCAGCTTAGGGGAGAACACTGAAGCTTTCTTT. The V gene is TRBV7-8, the J gene TRBJ1-1; D not resolved. Trimming removed 1 base from V and 1 base from J, with 4 bases in between. Germline lookup yields CDR1 SGHVS and CDR2 FQNEAQ. This CDR3 has 13 amino acids.

The chain's CDR3 is CASSELGGTGPFNEQFF. DNA of the CDR3: TGTGCCAGCAGCGAGCTTGGTGGGACAGGCCCCTTCAATGAGCAGTTCTTC. This chain links TRBV7-8 with TRBJ2-1; 8 nucleotides line up with TRBD1. The germline V gene has CDR1 SGHVS and CDR2 FQNEAQ. The length of the CDR3 is 17 residues. Trimming took 5 bases from V and 6 from J; bases not matched to a gene: 15. The variable domain in full, completed from reference TRBV7-8 and TRBJ2-1, reads GAGVSQSPRYKVAKRGQDVALRCDPISGHVSLFWYQQALGQGPEFLTYFQNEAQLDKSGLPSDRFFAERPEGSVSTLKIQRTQQEDSAVYLCASSELGGTGPFNEQFFGPGTRLTVL.

V gene TRBV30 combines with J gene TRBJ2-7; 7 bases are shared with TRBD1. V gave up 7 bases and J gave up 0 bases; unmatched junction bases: 6. There are 13 residues in the CDR3. The germline CDR1 and CDR2 sequences are GTSNPN and SVGIG (reference sequence). CDR3 loop: CALKTGRSYEQYF. In DNA, the CDR3 is TGTGCCTTAAAGACAGGGCGCTCCTACGAGCAGTACTTC.

This chain uses TRBV15 with TRBJ1-5, with 7 positions matching TRBD1. CDR3 length equals 14 residues. CDR1 LNHNV and CDR2 YYDKDF come from the germline V gene (reference sequence). Trimming at V came to 4 bases and at J to 4 bases, leaving 4 bases not matched to a gene. The DNA of the CDR3 is TGTGCCACCAGCAACCGGGACAGAAATCAGCCCCAGCATTTT. This sequence encodes CATSNRDRNQPQHF. The full variable domain, in which reference TRBV15 and TRBJ1-5 provide the parts outside the CDR3, is DAMVIQNPRYQVTQFGKPVTLSCSQTLNHNVMYWYQQKSSQAPKLLFHYYDKDFNNEADTPDNFQSRRPNTSFCFLDIRSPGLGDTAMYLCATSNRDRNQPQHFGDGTRLSIL.

CDR3 DNA: TGTGCCAGCAGCGTAAACCCTCACACAGATACGCAGTATTTT. Protein: CASSVNPHTDTQYF. The gene calls are TRBV9 and TRBJ2-3; no definite D call. The length of the CDR3 is 14 residues. Trimming took 1 base from V and 2 from J, leaving 8 bases between them. CDR1 and CDR2 (germline): SGDLS, YYNGEE.

V usage is TRBV6-5 and J usage is TRBJ2-7; D might be TRBD1 (6 bases). CDR3 length: 14 residues. Germline CDR1 and CDR2: MNHEY and SVGAGI. V gave up 3 bases and J gave up 0 bases, with 9 bases separating them. The CDR3 DNA follows: TGTGCCAGCAGTTATAGGACAGCCTCCTACGAGCAGTACTTC. This translates into CASSYRTASYEQYF.

This clone is medium-sized by share. The chain recombines TRBV30 with TRBJ2-7, with 7 bases lining up with TRBD1. Germline-derived CDR1 and CDR2 are GTSNPN and SVGIG (reference sequence). V dropped 0 bases and J dropped 7; count of bases not matched to a gene: 9. This CDR3 has 14 amino acids. DNA of the CDR3: TGTGCCTGGAGTGTAATGAGGGGGCTGGAGGAGCAGTACTTC. Encoded protein: CAWSVMRGLEEQYF. The full variable domain, in which reference TRBV30 and TRBJ2-7 provide the parts outside the CDR3, is SQTIHQWPATLVQPVGSPLSLECTVEGTSNPNLYWYRQAAGRGLQLLFYSVGIGQISSEVPQNLSASRPQDRQFILSSKKLLLSDSGFYLCAWSVMRGLEEQYFGPGTRLTVT.

J is TRBJ2-3 and V is TRBV27; 14 bases align to TRBD2. The junction had 4 bases not matched to a gene; V was cut back by 6 bases and J by 5 bases. The germline V gene encodes CDR1 MNHEY and CDR2 SMNVEV (reference sequence). CDR3 length equals 15 residues. CDR3 DNA: TGTGCCAGCAGCTCGGGGACTAGCGGGAGAGATACGCAGTATTTT. Translated, it gives CASSSGTSGRDTQYF.

The rearrangement joins TRBV7-2 to TRBJ2-3, with a possible D match to TRBD2 (6 bases). The germline gives CDR1 SGHTA, CDR2 FQGNSA. The CDR3 runs to 15 residues. The ends were cut back, 0 bases at V and 0 bases at J, with 7 bases in the middle. CDR3 nucleotides: TGTGCCAGCAGCTTAGCGGGGGGAAGCACAGATACGCAGTATTTT. It specifies CASSLAGGSTDTQYF.

The chain is built from TRBV7-2 and TRBJ2-7; 7 nucleotides match TRBD2. The CDR3 consists of 13 residues. Germline V gene lookup returns CDR1 SGHTA and CDR2 FQGNSA. After removal of 0 bases from V and 7 bases from J, the junction contained 3 bases not matched to a gene. The CDR3 DNA follows: TGTGCCAGCAGCTTAGCGGGGGGGAGGGAGCAGTACTTC. It codes for CASSLAGGREQYF.